Sequencing of this T cell receptor (beta chain) was carried out in a study of T-cell reconstitution after alpha-beta-depleted transplantation in children. Unique molecular identifiers were incorporated when the TCRbeta library was constructed. TCRdb called the PCR reads again in MiXCR, with one record for every CDR3 protein. The sample gives around 530,000 distinct CDR3 sequences, approximately 32% of which show up once; around 2.4% is in the top ten. V shed 0 bases and J shed 7 bases, with 9 bases lying between them. CDR3 length: 13 amino acids. The sequences come from PBMCs from the stem cell graft donor, collected from the stem cell graft. The sequence was collected from a human donor who donated a stem cell graft to a child with aplastic anemia. The chain is built from TRBV12-3 or TRBV12-4 and TRBJ1-2; D uncertain. The CDR3 region has the DNA TGTGCCAGCAGTTTAGCGTCTTCACCTGGCTACACCTTC. It encodes CASSLASSPGYTF.